What follows are 7 T cell receptor beta chains derived from one specimen sequenced in a study of blood T cells in healthy people across ages. A sample-barcoded 5' primer and a J-beta primer mix were used in a second PCR of roughly 7 to 11 cycles. TCRdb re-derived calls from the 5' RACE reads in MiXCR, one entry per CDR3 protein. The sample records 1.5 million to 2 million distinct CDR3 sequences, around half being singletons. Specimen: blood. These receptors were collected from a woman aged 35 to 49 in good health.

The chain carries TRBV4-3 and TRBJ1-1, with a weak D call TRBD1 (5 bases). The CDR3 is 13 amino acids. V was shortened by 0 bases and J by 11 bases, with 13 bases between the two germline ends. Germline CDR1 and CDR2: LGHNA and YSLEER. The CDR3 bases are TGCGCCAGCAGCCAAGAACATGGCAGGGAGGCTTTCTTT. Amino acids: CASSQEHGREAFF.

This chain uses TRBV6-5 with TRBJ2-6; D unresolved. This CDR3 is built from 13 residues. V was clipped by 6 bases and J by 7 bases, with 10 bases between them. Germline loops: CDR1 MNHEY, CDR2 SVGAGI. As DNA, the CDR3 is TGTGCCAGCAGCCAAAGCACCGCCAACGTCCTGACTTTC. Translation: CASSQSTANVLTF.

This clonotype was recorded once. The J gene is TRBJ2-5, the V gene TRBV7-9, with D perhaps TRBD2 (6 bases). The closer fit of TRBJ2-7 to the DNA end suggests the J call may be wrong. The CDR3 runs 12 residues. The germline V gene has CDR1 SEHNR and CDR2 FQNEAQ (reference sequence). CDR3 in amino acids: CASNFQEGEQYF. The DNA of the CDR3 is TGTGCCAGCAACTTCCAGGAGGGCGAGCAGTACTTC.

This clonotype was seen a handful of times. With a much larger clone just one base away, this may be a read error. The chain recombines TRBV6-5 with TRBJ2-7, with D unclear. Germline-derived CDR1 and CDR2 are MNHEY and SVGAGI. This CDR3 has 10 amino acids. V gave up 8 bases and J gave up 1 base, with 3 bases separating them. The CDR3 spells CASASYEQYF. In nucleotides, the CDR3 is TGTGCCAGCGCGTCCTACGAGCAGTACTTC.

The rearrangement joins TRBV9 to TRBJ2-5, with 13 bases that match TRBD2. From germline, CDR1 is SGDLS and CDR2 YYNGEE. The V segment lost 4 bases and the J segment 11 bases; nucleotides outside the gene matches: 14. The CDR3 runs to 16 residues. CDR3: CASSTSRTSGRNEQYF. The CDR3 nucleotides are TGTGCCAGCAGCACCTCCAGGACTAGCGGGAGAAATGAGCAGTACTTC.

This clonotype came up a few times. DNA of the CDR3: TGCAGCGTTGAACCGGTGCGCGCCTACAATGAGCAGTTCTTC. It codes for CSVEPVRAYNEQFF. The chain carries TRBV29-1 and TRBJ2-1; D unresolved. This CDR3 is 14 amino acids long. V lost 2 bases and J 2 bases, leaving 10 bases between the germline ends. Germline loops: CDR1 SQVTM, CDR2 ANQGSEA.

The chain is built from TRBV6-1 and TRBJ1-1, with a weak D call TRBD1 (5 bases). V shed 11 bases and J shed 4 bases, with 14 bases lying between them. Germline loops: CDR1 MNHNS, CDR2 SASEGT. The CDR3 consists of 12 residues. The CDR3, as DNA: TGTGCCGGGGGGAGGCGTGGCACTGAAGCTTTCTTT. Its protein is CAGGRRGTEAFF.